The 31 T cell receptor beta chains below all came from one sample that was sequenced in a study of blood T cells in healthy people across ages. A second roughly 6 to 12 cycle PCR used barcoded and J-beta primers. TCRdb passed the 5' RACE reads through MiXCR, listing each CDR3 protein once. The sample shows some 700,000 distinct CDR3 sequences, roughly 44% of them seen only once. The sequenced sample consisted of blood. Every receptor here comes from an older woman in good health.

V usage is TRBV7-2 and J usage is TRBJ2-5; D may be TRBD2 (5 bases). Germline CDR1 reads SGHTA; CDR2 reads FQGNSA. The CDR3 totals 14 residues. Between the trimmed V and J ends, which lost 3 bases and 11 bases, there was a span of 19 bases. The CDR3 DNA reads as TGTGCCAGCAGCTTCAACATGGGGAGAGAGGAGCAGTACTTC. Residues: CASSFNMGREEQYF.

Remarks on this clonotype: Being one base from a much bigger clone, this may be a read error. V and J are TRBV4-1 and TRBJ2-7; 7 nucleotides agree with TRBD2. CDR1 is MGHRA, CDR2 YSYEKL, per germline. V lost 4 bases and J lost 2; bases outside the gene matches: 8. This CDR3 comprises 15 residues. CDR3 region: CASSLARDYPYEQYF. In DNA form, the CDR3 reads TGCGCCAGCAGCCTTGCCAGGGACTACCCCTACGAGCAGTACTTC.

The table lists this clonotype with a few counts. This chain connects TRBV7-2 to TRBJ2-1, with 10 bases lining up with TRBD2. Trimming at V came to 1 base and at J to 7 bases, leaving 7 bases not matched to a gene. The CDR3 spans 16 residues. Germline V CDR1 and CDR2: SGHTA, FQGNSA. CDR3 in amino acids: CASSLVAGGFQNEQFF. CDR3 DNA: TGTGCCAGCAGCTTAGTAGCGGGGGGCTTTCAGAATGAGCAGTTCTTC.

In regard to this clonotype: A much larger clone differs by one base, so this may be a read error. CDR3 sequence reads: CASRQDRGGPTYEQYF. The CDR3 DNA follows: TGCGCCAGCAGACAAGATCGAGGGGGGCCGACCTACGAGCAGTACTTC. V is TRBV4-3 and J is TRBJ2-7, with D perhaps TRBD1 or TRBD2 (6 bases each). This CDR3 is 16 amino acids long. The germline CDR1 and CDR2 sequences are LGHNA and YSLEER.

This clonotype was counted a few times. V and J are TRBV29-1 and TRBJ2-1; 8 bases line up with TRBD2. The CDR3 runs 15 residues. Germline CDR1 SQVTM, CDR2 ANQGSEA. V lost 0 bases to trimming and J lost 6 bases; unmatched junction nucleotides: 7. The CDR3 DNA follows: TGCAGCGTTGAAGATACGTGGCGGGAGGCCAATGAGCAGTTCTTC. Protein: CSVEDTWREANEQFF.

The V call is TRBV6-2 or TRBV6-3, the J call TRBJ2-7; D is uncertain. V lost 4 bases, J lost 6 bases, and 7 bases lay in between. Looked up from germline, CDR1 is MNHEY and CDR2 is SVGEGT. The CDR3 spans 11 residues. The CDR3 sequence: CASSSASEQYF. CDR3 DNA: TGTGCCAGCAGTTCAGCGAGCGAGCAGTACTTC.

This clonotype was seen ten or more times. The chain is built from TRBV21-1 and TRBJ2-1; the D call in the table, TRBD1, was not verified against the DNA. TRBV21-1 is classified as a pseudogene. CDR3 size: 13 residues. CDR3 in DNA: TGTGCCAGCAGCAAAGTGCAAGGGGATGAGCAGTTCTTC. Its translation: CASSKVQGDEQFF.

The chain uses TRBV29-1 and TRBJ2-2; possibly TRBD1 for D (6 bases). Germline loops: CDR1 SQVTM, CDR2 ANQGSEA. V lost 6 bases, J lost 4 bases, and 15 bases lay in between. The CDR3 has 14 residues. The CDR3 protein is CSVARDTITGELFF. The CDR3 region has the DNA TGCAGCGTGGCCCGGGACACCATCACCGGGGAGCTGTTTTTT.

This chain uses TRBV6-2 or TRBV6-3 with TRBJ2-3; TRBD2 might be the D (6 bases). The length of the CDR3 is 15 residues. V was clipped by 4 bases and J by 6 bases, with 17 bases between them. The germline V gene encodes CDR1 MNHEY and CDR2 SVGEGT. CDR3 region: CASSFLAIAGDTQYF. CDR3 nucleotide sequence: TGTGCCAGCAGTTTCTTAGCAATTGCGGGGGATACGCAGTATTTT.

The CDR3 region has the DNA TGTGCCAGCAGCGTAGAGGATACGTATAATTCACCCCTCCACTTT. Translation: CASSVEDTYNSPLHF. The V and J genes are TRBV9 and TRBJ1-6; D call uncertain. This CDR3 comprises 15 residues. CDR1 and CDR2 (germline): SGDLS, YYNGEE. Trimming took off 0 bases at V and 4 bases at J, with 8 bases between the two ends.

This clonotype was recorded a few times. The DNA for the CDR3 is TGTGCCAGCAGCGGGACAGTCGCCTACAATGAGCAGTTCTTC. Residues: CASSGTVAYNEQFF. The J gene is TRBJ2-1, the V gene TRBV7-2, with 7 nucleotides matching TRBD1. The V and J ends lost 5 bases and 2 bases, in that order; junction bases with no gene match: 3. The CDR3 contains 14 residues. Germline V lookup: CDR1 SGHTA, CDR2 FQGNSA.

The chain carries TRBV6-5 and TRBJ2-1; 7 nucleotides line up with TRBD1. The CDR3 length is 14 residues. Germline loops: CDR1 MNHEY, CDR2 SVGAGI. V lost 7 bases, J lost 7 bases, and 10 bases stayed unmatched. The DNA for the CDR3 is TGTGCCAGCAAGGGGGCGCTGGATTTGAATGAGCAGTTCTTC. This sequence encodes CASKGALDLNEQFF.

The V call is TRBV7-7, the J call TRBJ2-5; 7 bases fit TRBD2. Germline V gene data show CDR1 as SSHAT and CDR2 as FNYEAQ (reference sequence). This CDR3 spans 17 amino acids. V shed 1 base and J 3 bases; nucleotides not matched to a gene: 11. The CDR3: CASSLGWSAGEEETQYF. The DNA of the CDR3 is TGTGCCAGCAGCTTAGGGTGGTCGGCGGGGGAGGAAGAGACCCAGTACTTC. Full variable domain (outside the CDR3, taken from reference TRBV7-7 and TRBJ2-5): GAGVSQSPRYKVTKRGQDVTLRCDPISSHATLYWYQQALGQGPEFLTYFNYEAQPDKSGLPSDRFSAERPEGSISTLTIQRTEQRDSAMYRCASSLGWSAGEEETQYFGPGTRLLVL.

V usage is TRBV7-9 and J usage is TRBJ2-3; TRBD1 might be the D (6 bases). Trimming shortened V by 4 bases and J by 5 bases, and 10 bases separated the two germline ends. CDR3 length: 13 residues. Germline V CDR1 and CDR2: SEHNR, FQNEAQ (reference sequence). As DNA, the CDR3 is TGTGCCAGCAGCTGGACAGATAAAGATACGCAGTATTTT. It yields the protein CASSWTDKDTQYF. Full variable domain (remainder filled in from reference TRBV7-9 and TRBJ2-3): DTGVSQNPRHKITKRGQNVTFRCDPISEHNRLYWYRQTLGQGPEFLTYFQNEAQLEKSRLLSDRFSAERPKGSFSTLEIQRTEQGDSAMYLCASSWTDKDTQYFGPGTRLTVL.

The chain has TRBV28 and TRBJ2-5, with 7 bases lining up with TRBD2. The CDR3 loop spans 15 amino acids. V lost 3 bases to trimming and J lost 2 bases; unmatched junction nucleotides: 6. CDR1 is MDHEN and CDR2 is SYDVKM in the germline V gene. CDR3 sequence: CASSFSGTTQETQYF. In DNA form, the CDR3 reads TGTGCCAGCAGTTTCTCCGGGACTACGCAAGAGACCCAGTACTTC.

This clonotype was found once. The CDR3 sequence is CSVDQGAKTDTQYF. CDR3 DNA: TGCAGCGTCGACCAGGGGGCGAAAACAGATACGCAGTATTTT. The gene calls are TRBV29-1 and TRBJ2-3; the match to TRBD1 covers 8 bases. Per germline, CDR1 SQVTM and CDR2 ANQGSEA. The CDR3 has 14 amino acids. The V segment lost 6 bases and the J segment 3 bases; nucleotides outside the gene matches: 8.

Only a few counts were recorded for this clonotype. A read error may be the cause here, since a much bigger clone is one base away. The rearrangement links TRBV4-2 to TRBJ2-5; TRBD2 matches at 14 bases. Germline loops: CDR1 LGHNA, CDR2 YNFKEQ. The V and J ends lost 2 bases and 11 bases, in that order; junction bases with no gene match: 10. This CDR3 spans 16 amino acids. CDR3 bases: TGTGCCAGCAGCCAACACGGGACTAGCGGGAGCAATGAGCAGTACTTC. Encoded protein: CASSQHGTSGSNEQYF.

The genes are TRBV5-1 and TRBJ2-1; D may be TRBD2 (5 bases). V lost 0 bases and J 0 bases, leaving 13 bases between the germline ends. This CDR3 has 17 amino acids. Germline CDR1 reads SGHRS; CDR2 reads YFSETQ. This CDR3 reads CASSLELVGLSYNEQFF. DNA for the CDR3: TGCGCCAGCAGCTTGGAACTAGTTGGTCTCTCCTACAATGAGCAGTTCTTC.

This clonotype was counted only a few times. This chain links TRBV7-2 with TRBJ2-5, with D possibly being TRBD1 or TRBD2 (5 bases each). V shed 5 bases and J shed 3 bases, with 16 bases lying between them. Germline values: CDR1 SGHTA, CDR2 FQGNSA. The CDR3 spans 15 residues. CDR3 DNA: TGTGCCAGCAGCATCCGGGACGGGTTAAAAGAGACCCAGTACTTC. Its translation is CASSIRDGLKETQYF. Complete variable domain (other parts from reference TRBV7-2 and TRBJ2-5): GAGVSQSPSNKVTEKGKDVELRCDPISGHTALYWYRQSLGQGLEFLIYFQGNSAPDKSGLPSDRFSAERTGGSVSTLTIQRTQQEDSAVYLCASSIRDGLKETQYFGPGTRLLVL.

This chain connects TRBV11-2 to TRBJ2-1; 10 bases fit TRBD1. CDR3 length: 15 residues. Germline trimming cut 1 base from V and 8 bases from J; bases unmatched to any gene: 5. The germline gives CDR1 SGHAT, CDR2 FQNNGV. DNA of the CDR3: TGTGCCAGCAGCTTAGCGACAGGGGGCTGGGATGAGCAGTTCTTC. It codes for CASSLATGGWDEQFF.

This chain connects TRBV14 to TRBJ1-1; D is uncertain. The CDR3 sequence is 12 residues long. The germline V gene encodes CDR1 SGHDN and CDR2 FVKESK. Trimming removed 8 bases from V and 3 bases from J, with 10 bases in between. DNA of the CDR3: TGTGCCAGCGCAGGCGAATACACTGAAGCTTTCTTT. Amino acid sequence: CASAGEYTEAFF.

This clonotype was seen at least ten times. The chain couples TRBV7-9 to TRBJ2-7; 9 positions agree with TRBD2. In germline, CDR1 is SEHNR, CDR2 FQNEAQ (reference sequence). Losses at the gene ends were 1 base for V and 2 bases for J; bases not matched to a gene: 0. There are 14 residues in the CDR3. The CDR3 DNA reads TGTGCCAGCAGCTTAGGCGGGGGGGCCTACGAGCAGTACTTC. This codes for CASSLGGGAYEQYF.

This rearrangement joins TRBV6-5 to TRBJ2-5; 10 bases agree with TRBD2. The V and J ends lost 2 bases and 5 bases, in that order; junction bases with no gene match: 2. CDR3 size: 14 residues. Germline V CDR1 and CDR2: MNHEY, SVGAGI. The CDR3: CASSYASGGETQYF. The CDR3 region has the DNA TGTGCCAGCAGTTACGCTAGCGGGGGTGAGACCCAGTACTTC.

The rearrangement joins TRBV6-5 to TRBJ2-7, with 11 bases matching TRBD2. The J call may be incorrect, as the DNA end agrees better with TRBJ2-5. Germline-derived CDR1 and CDR2 are MNHEY and SVGAGI. The length of the CDR3 is 14 residues. The CDR3 sequence is CASRAGLAVETQYF. As DNA, the CDR3 is TGTGCCAGCAGAGCGGGACTAGCGGTTGAGACCCAGTACTTC.

Worth noting for this clonotype: An end of the junction differs from the germline gene, which may be a read error. V and J are TRBV6-5 and TRBJ2-6; TRBD1 might be the D (6 bases). Germline V gene data show CDR1 as MNHEY and CDR2 as SVGAGI. There are 12 residues in the CDR3. Here the CDR3 DNA reads TGTGCCACAGGGGACGGGGCCAACGTTCTGACTTTC. It is translated as CATGDGANVLTF.

V usage is TRBV5-1 and J usage is TRBJ2-7; the D call may be TRBD1 or TRBD2 (6 bases each). The CDR3 has 13 residues. The V end was cut by 0 bases, the J end by 5 bases, with 9 bases between. CDR1 and CDR2 from the germline V gene are SGHRS and YFSETQ. In DNA form, the CDR3 reads TGCGCCAGCAGCTTGGTGGGGGGCCACGAGCAGTACTTC. Translation gives CASSLVGGHEQYF.

Concerning this clonotype itself: The junction departs from germline at one end; a sequencing error may be responsible. The chain links TRBV6-2 or TRBV6-3 to TRBJ1-6, with D unclear. CDR3 length: 14 amino acids. CDR1 and CDR2 (germline): MNHEY, SVGEGT. Written as DNA, the CDR3 is TGTGTCAGCAGTTATCGTACTGTGGCCTCACCCCTCCACTTT. Protein: CVSSYRTVASPLHF.

The chain couples TRBV27 to TRBJ2-1; D is ambiguous. The last part of the DNA fits TRBJ2-7 better; the J call may be wrong. Per germline, CDR1 MNHEY and CDR2 SMNVEV (reference sequence). This CDR3 has 15 residues. The CDR3 region is CASSPRTGSYNEQYF. The CDR3 DNA reads TGTGCCAGCAGTCCCCGAACGGGCTCCTACAATGAGCAGTACTTC.

This clonotype was detected only a few times. The chain combines TRBV18 with TRBJ2-5; no clear D gene. The CDR3 is 13 amino acids. Germline V gives CDR1 KGHSH, CDR2 LQKENI. The V and J ends lost 1 base and 1 base respectively, with 4 bases between them. The CDR3 DNA sequence: TGTGCCAGCTCACCACTTACCCAAGAGACCCAGTACTTC. As protein: CASSPLTQETQYF.

This chain links TRBV7-8 with TRBJ1-6; 10 bases are a match to TRBD1. This CDR3 spans 17 amino acids. V shed 5 bases and J 8 bases; nucleotides not matched to a gene: 12. Germline CDR1 reads SGHVS; CDR2 reads FQNEAQ. The CDR3 coding sequence is TGTGCCAGCAGCCCTACCAGGACAGGGGGAAGTTATTCACCCCTCCACTTT. Translation: CASSPTRTGGSYSPLHF.

The chain uses TRBV20-1 and TRBJ2-5, with D possibly being TRBD1 or TRBD2 (5 bases each). The last part of the DNA fits TRBJ2-7 better; the J call may be wrong. Looked up from germline, CDR1 is DFQATT and CDR2 is SNEGSKA (reference sequence). The CDR3 is made up of 12 amino acids. CDR3 sequence (DNA): TGCAGTGCGCCTACTAGGGGCTACGAGCAGTACTTC. Residues: CSAPTRGYEQYF.